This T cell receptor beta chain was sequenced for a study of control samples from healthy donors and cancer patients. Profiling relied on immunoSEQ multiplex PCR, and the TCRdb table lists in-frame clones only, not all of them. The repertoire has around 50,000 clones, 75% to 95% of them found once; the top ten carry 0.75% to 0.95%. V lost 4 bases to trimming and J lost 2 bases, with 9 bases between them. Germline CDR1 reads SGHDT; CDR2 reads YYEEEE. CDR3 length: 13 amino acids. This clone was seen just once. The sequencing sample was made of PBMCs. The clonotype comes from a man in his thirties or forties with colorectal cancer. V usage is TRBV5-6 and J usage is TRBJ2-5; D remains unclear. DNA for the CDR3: TGTGCCAGCAGCCCGGTGGGGCAAGAGACCCAGTACTTC. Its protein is CASSPVGQETQYF.